The present entry profiles one TCR beta chain with its context. The PCR ran on 60 Vbeta and 13 Jbeta primers. Clones were read by immunoSEQ multiplex PCR, and TCRdb kept only the in-frame ones, dropping some. The table includes 120,000 or so clones, less than 85% detected once. CDR1 MNHEY and CDR2 SVGAGI come from the germline V gene. The V segment lost 4 bases and the J segment 1 base; nucleotides outside the gene matches: 3. This CDR3 is built from 15 residues. The data stem from a study of cytomegalovirus exposure and HLA in healthy donors. The clonotype was recovered from a man younger than 35 in good health and CMV-seropositive. The genes are TRBV6-5 and TRBJ2-3; TRBD2 aligns across 9 bases. Sequencing used PBMCs. CDR3 bases: TGTGCCAGCAGTTCCCCTAGCGGGGGCACAGATACGCAGTATTTT. Encoded protein: CASSSPSGGTDTQYF.